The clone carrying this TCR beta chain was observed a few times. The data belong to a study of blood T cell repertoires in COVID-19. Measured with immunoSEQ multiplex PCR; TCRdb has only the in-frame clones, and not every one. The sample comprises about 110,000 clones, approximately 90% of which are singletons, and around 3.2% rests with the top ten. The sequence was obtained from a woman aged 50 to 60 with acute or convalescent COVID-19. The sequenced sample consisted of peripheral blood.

CDR3 DNA: TGTGCCAGCTGGGACAGAGTTTCACCCCTCCACTTT. Translation: CASWDRVSPLHF. The V call is TRBV28, the J call TRBJ1-6; 7 bases agree with TRBD1. CDR1 is MDHEN, CDR2 SYDVKM, per germline. The CDR3 is 12 amino acids. The trim removed 8 bases at V and 9 bases at J, leaving 4 bases unmatched.